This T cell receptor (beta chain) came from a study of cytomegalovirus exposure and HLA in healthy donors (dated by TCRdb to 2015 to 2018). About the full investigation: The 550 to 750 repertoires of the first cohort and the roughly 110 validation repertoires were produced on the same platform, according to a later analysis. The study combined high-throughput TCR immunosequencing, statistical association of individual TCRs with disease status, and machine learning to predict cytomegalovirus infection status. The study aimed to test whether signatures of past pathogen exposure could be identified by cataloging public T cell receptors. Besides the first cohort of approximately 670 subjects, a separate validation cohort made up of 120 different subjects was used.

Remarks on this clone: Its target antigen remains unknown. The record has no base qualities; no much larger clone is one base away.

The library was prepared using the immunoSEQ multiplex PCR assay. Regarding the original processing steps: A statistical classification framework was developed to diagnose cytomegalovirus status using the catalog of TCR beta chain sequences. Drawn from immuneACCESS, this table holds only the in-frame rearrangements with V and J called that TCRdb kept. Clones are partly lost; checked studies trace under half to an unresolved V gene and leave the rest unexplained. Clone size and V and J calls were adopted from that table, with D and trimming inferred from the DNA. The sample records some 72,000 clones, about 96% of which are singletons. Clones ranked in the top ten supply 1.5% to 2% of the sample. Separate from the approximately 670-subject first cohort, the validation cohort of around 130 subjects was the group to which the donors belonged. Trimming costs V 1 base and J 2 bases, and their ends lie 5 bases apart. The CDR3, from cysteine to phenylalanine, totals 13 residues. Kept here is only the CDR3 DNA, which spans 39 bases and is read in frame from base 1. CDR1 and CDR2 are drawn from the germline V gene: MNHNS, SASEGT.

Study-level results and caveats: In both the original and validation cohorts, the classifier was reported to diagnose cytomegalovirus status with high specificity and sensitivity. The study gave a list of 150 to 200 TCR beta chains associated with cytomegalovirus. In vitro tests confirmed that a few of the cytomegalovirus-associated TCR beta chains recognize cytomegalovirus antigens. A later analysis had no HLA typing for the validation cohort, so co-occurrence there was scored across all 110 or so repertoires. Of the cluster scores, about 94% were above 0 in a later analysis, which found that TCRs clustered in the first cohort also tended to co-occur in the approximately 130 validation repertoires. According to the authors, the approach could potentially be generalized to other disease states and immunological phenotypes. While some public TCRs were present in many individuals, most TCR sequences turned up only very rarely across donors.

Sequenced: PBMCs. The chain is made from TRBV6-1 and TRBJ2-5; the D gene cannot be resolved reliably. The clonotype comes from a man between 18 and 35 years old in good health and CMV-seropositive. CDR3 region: CASSEGQQETQYF. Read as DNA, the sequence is TGTGCCAGCAGTGAAGGCCAGCAAGAGACCCAGTACTTC.